This entry lists 26 T cell receptor beta chains sequenced from one sample in a study of T cell repertoires in aging, cancer and after chemotherapy. Peripheral blood genomic DNA, not sorted cells or RNA, was the template. TRB rearrangements spanning V, D and J were amplified using mixed TRB-A/B primers. Each CDR3 protein gets one entry after TCRdb re-called the multiplex PCR reads with MiXCR. The table records about 3,300 distinct CDR3 sequences, under 50% of them present only once. Sequenced sample: blood. All receptors come from a human donor in good health.

The chain combines TRBV7-2 with TRBJ2-5, with D tentatively TRBD1 (6 bases). Per germline, CDR1 SGHTA and CDR2 FQGNSA. The V end lost 4 bases, the J end lost 4 bases, and 16 bases lay between the germline ends. The length of the CDR3 is 15 residues. CDR3 protein: CASSSRADRRETQYF. In nucleotides, the CDR3 is TGTGCCAGCAGCTCCCGGGCCGACAGGCGAGAGACCCAGTACTTC. Based on the CDR3 plus reference TRBV7-2 and TRBJ2-5, the full variable domain is GAGVSQSPSNKVTEKGKDVELRCDPISGHTALYWYRQSLGQGLEFLIYFQGNSAPDKSGLPSDRFSAERTGGSVSTLTIQRTQQEDSAVYLCASSSRADRRETQYFGPGTRLLVL.

Relative to its sample, this clonotype is large. The chain recombines TRBV5-4 with TRBJ2-7; tentatively, D is TRBD1 (5 bases). V shed 4 bases and J shed 5 bases, with 13 bases lying between them. From germline, CDR1 is SGHNT and CDR2 YYREEE (reference sequence). The CDR3 sequence is 13 residues long. The CDR3 protein is CASSPATGDEQYV. For the CDR3, the DNA is TGTGCCAGCAGCCCAGCAACAGGTGACGAGCAGTACGTC.

The V gene is TRBV6-2 or TRBV6-3, the J gene TRBJ1-5; 8 nucleotides line up with TRBD1. V lost 5 bases and J lost 3; bases outside the gene matches: 9. This CDR3 region has 16 residues. Germline-derived CDR1 and CDR2 are MNHEY and SVGEGT. The chain's CDR3 is CASSRTGTGDNQPQHF. CDR3 DNA sequence: TGTGCCAGCAGTCGCACCGGGACAGGAGACAATCAGCCCCAGCATTTT.

V usage is TRBV11-3 and J usage is TRBJ1-6, with a possible D match to TRBD1 (6 bases). V was shortened by 2 bases and J by 6 bases, with 11 bases between the two germline ends. This CDR3 contains 15 residues. Germline V gene lookup returns CDR1 SGHNT and CDR2 YENEEA. This CDR3 reads CASSLRQGFNSPLHF. Here the CDR3 DNA reads TGTGCCAGCAGCTTAAGGCAGGGGTTTAATTCACCCCTCCACTTT.

This clonotype was picked up a small number of times. The genes are TRBV18 and TRBJ2-3, with 7 bases identical to TRBD1. There are 16 residues in the CDR3. V lost 2 bases, J lost 1 base, and 6 bases stayed unmatched. The germline V gene has CDR1 KGHSH and CDR2 LQKENI. The CDR3 DNA reads TGTGCCAGCTCACCAGGTGAGGGGGCAGGCACAGATACGCAGTATTTT. Translation: CASSPGEGAGTDTQYF.

This clonotype was counted between two and nine times. CDR3 protein: CASSYTAPQVPGTGELFF. The CDR3 DNA sequence: TGTGCCAGCAGTTACACGGCCCCACAAGTGCCGGGCACCGGGGAGCTGTTTTTT. The V gene is TRBV6-6, the J gene TRBJ2-2; D unresolved. Trimming cost V 2 bases and J 4 bases, with 20 bases left between them. Germline lookup yields CDR1 MNHNY and CDR2 SVGAGI (reference sequence). This CDR3 spans 18 amino acids.

This clonotype ranks as medium-sized. The chain recombines TRBV29-1 with TRBJ2-5; 7 positions match TRBD2. The CDR3 is 11 residues long. Germline loops: CDR1 SQVTM, CDR2 ANQGSEA. With 3 bases clipped from V and 10 bases from J, the junction kept 5 bases outside the gene matches. CDR3 nucleotide sequence: TGCAGCGTTGATCGCGGGGGTGGCCAGTACTTC. Translated: CSVDRGGGQYF.

This clonotype was seen a handful of times. The CDR3 here is CASRMDRGENQPQHF. DNA for the CDR3: TGTGCCAGTAGGATGGACAGGGGGGAAAATCAGCCCCAGCATTTT. The chain links TRBV19 to TRBJ1-5; 10 bases are shared with TRBD1. The V segment lost 6 bases and the J segment 4 bases; nucleotides outside the gene matches: 6. The CDR3 covers 15 residues. Germline V gene sequence: CDR1 LNHDA, CDR2 SQIVND (reference sequence).

This clonotype occurred a few times. The chain joins TRBV12-3 or TRBV12-4 to TRBJ2-3, with D tentatively TRBD2 (7 bases). This CDR3 is 16 amino acids long. The V gene lost 5 bases and the J gene lost 4 bases, with 19 bases spanning the gap. The CDR3 DNA sequence: TGTGCCAGCAGTCTCCGGGGGGCCTTCCTCCCAGATACGCAGTATTTT. This encodes CASSLRGAFLPDTQYF.

The chain is built from TRBV18 and TRBJ2-1, with D possibly matching TRBD1 (5 bases). The J call may be incorrect, as the DNA end agrees better with TRBJ2-5. This CDR3 has 14 amino acids. Per the germline V gene, CDR1 is KGHSH and CDR2 is LQKENI. The CDR3 DNA reads TGTGCCAGCTCACCACGGTTGGGGCGTGAGACCCAGTACTTC. This encodes CASSPRLGRETQYF.

This chain connects TRBV18 to TRBJ1-2; possibly TRBD1 for D (5 bases). The V end lost 3 bases, the J end lost 0 bases, and 11 bases lay between the germline ends. CDR1 and CDR2 from the germline V gene are KGHSH and LQKENI. The CDR3 covers 15 residues. CDR3 loop: CASSPTGLTNYGYTF. The CDR3, as DNA: TGTGCCAGCTCACCTACAGGCCTCACTAACTATGGCTACACCTTC. The full variable domain, in which reference TRBV18 and TRBJ1-2 provide the parts outside the CDR3, is NAGVMQNPRHLVRRRGQEARLRCSPMKGHSHVYWYRQLPEEGLKFMVYLQKENIIDESGMPKERFSAEFPKEGPSILRIQQVVRGDSAAYFCASSPTGLTNYGYTFGSGTRLTVV.

Only a few counts were recorded for this clonotype. The V and J genes are TRBV6-1 and TRBJ2-1, with 10 bases lining up with TRBD2. Germline CDR1 is MNHNS and CDR2 is SASEGT. V gave up 2 bases and J gave up 7 bases; unmatched junction bases: 5. The CDR3 extends over 15 amino acids. The CDR3 spells CASSEWTSGENEQFF. As DNA, the CDR3 is TGTGCCAGCAGTGAATGGACTAGCGGAGAGAATGAGCAGTTCTTC.

This clonotype is labeled as medium-sized (0.01 to 0.1%). The gene calls are TRBV11-3 and TRBJ2-1; the D gene could be TRBD1 or TRBD2 (5 bases each). The CDR3 contains 13 residues. Trimming removed 5 bases at V and 6 bases at J, with 11 bases between. The germline V gene has CDR1 SGHNT and CDR2 YENEEA. CDR3 nucleotides: TGTGCCAGCAGCCCCGGGGCAGGCAATGAGCAGTTCTTC. Protein product: CASSPGAGNEQFF.

This chain connects TRBV30 to TRBJ2-7, with D maybe TRBD2 (6 bases). Germline V lookup: CDR1 GTSNPN, CDR2 SVGIG (reference sequence). The V end was cut by 1 base, the J end by 0 bases, with 19 bases between. This CDR3 spans 17 amino acids. CDR3 region: CAWSERWGTPSSYEQYF. CDR3 bases: TGTGCCTGGAGTGAGAGGTGGGGGACTCCTAGCTCCTACGAGCAGTACTTC.

The chain recombines TRBV18 with TRBJ1-1, with no clear D. CDR1 and CDR2 (germline): KGHSH, LQKENI. V lost 2 bases, J lost 0 bases, and 13 bases lay in between. The CDR3 covers 16 residues. CDR3 DNA: TGTGCCAGCTCACCAGGACCAACTAACCTGAACACTGAAGCTTTCTTT. This codes for CASSPGPTNLNTEAFF.

This clonotype was counted a single time. The genes are TRBV20-1 and TRBJ2-7; 7 bases fit TRBD2. The trim removed 3 bases at V and 2 bases at J, leaving 10 bases unmatched. Germline V gene data show CDR1 as DFQATT and CDR2 as SNEGSKA (reference sequence). The CDR3 is made up of 15 amino acids. In DNA, the CDR3 is TGCAGTGCTAGCCCGAAACGAAGCGGGACCTACGAGCAGTACTTC. This encodes CSASPKRSGTYEQYF.

This clonotype was found a few times. The chain carries TRBV6-5 and TRBJ2-1, with 7 bases aligning to TRBD2. V dropped 6 bases and J dropped 3; count of bases not matched to a gene: 8. Germline CDR1 MNHEY, CDR2 SVGAGI. This CDR3 is built from 15 residues. CDR3 sequence reads: CASSPSRGDYNEQFF. CDR3 sequence (DNA): TGTGCCAGCAGCCCATCACGGGGGGACTACAATGAGCAGTTCTTC.

CDR3 bases: TGCAGTGCTAGACTTTCGGGACAGCGAAACTATGGCTACACCTTC. Its translation: CSARLSGQRNYGYTF. The rearrangement links TRBV20-1 to TRBJ1-2; 7 positions match TRBD1. Losses at the gene ends were 2 bases for V and 2 bases for J; bases not matched to a gene: 8. The CDR3 is made up of 15 amino acids. Germline V gives CDR1 DFQATT, CDR2 SNEGSKA (reference sequence).

This chain links TRBV20-1 with TRBJ2-1; weak D call: TRBD2 (6 bases). Trimming removed 6 bases at V and 5 bases at J, with 14 bases between. Per the germline V gene, CDR1 is DFQATT and CDR2 is SNEGSKA (reference sequence). The CDR3 length is 13 residues. This chain's CDR3 is CSAGGAVDNEQFF. The CDR3 bases are TGCAGTGCCGGGGGAGCTGTGGACAATGAGCAGTTCTTC.

The chain joins TRBV6-6 to TRBJ1-1, with D perhaps TRBD1 (5 bases). The CDR3 is 14 residues long. V was clipped by 8 bases and J by 1 base, with 14 bases between them. CDR1 and CDR2 from the germline V gene are MNHNY and SVGAGI (reference sequence). The CDR3 DNA reads as TGTGCCAGCGGCAGCGCAGGGAGGAACACTGAAGCTTTCTTT. As protein: CASGSAGRNTEAFF.

This clonotype showed up just a few times. The V gene is TRBV5-4, the J gene TRBJ2-3; tentative D call: TRBD2 (6 bases). The CDR3 is 16 amino acids. Germline assignment: CDR1 SGHNT and CDR2 YYREEE (reference sequence). V was cut by 2 bases and J by 0 bases, with 13 bases left in between. The CDR3 region is CASSLPGTRSTDTQYF. CDR3 bases: TGTGCCAGCAGCTTACCCGGGACTCGAAGCACAGATACGCAGTATTTT. Variable domain in full (rest from reference TRBV5-4 and TRBJ2-3): ETGVTQSPTHLIKTRGQQVTLRCSSQSGHNTVSWYQQALGQGPQFIFQYYREEENGRGNFPPRFSGLQFPNYSSELNVNALELDDSALYLCASSLPGTRSTDTQYFGPGTRLTVL.

Remarks on this clonotype: One junction end disagrees with the germline gene, perhaps due to a read error. The chain couples TRBV5-3 to TRBJ1-4; D is unresolved. Being an ORF, TRBV5-3 has a function that is uncertain. The CDR3 covers 15 residues. In nucleotides, the CDR3 is TGCGCCAGCAGCCCGGACGGCCCAACTAATGAAAAACTGTTTTTT. Translation gives CASSPDGPTNEKLFF.

This clonotype was detected only a few times. The rearrangement links TRBV27 to TRBJ2-2; 10 positions agree with TRBD1. The CDR3 has 16 residues. After removal of 1 base from V and 6 bases from J, the junction contained 5 bases not matched to a gene. CDR1 and CDR2 (germline): MNHEY, SMNVEV (reference sequence). The CDR3 loop is CASSLWGTGAAGELFF. DNA of the CDR3: TGTGCCAGCAGTTTATGGGGGACAGGGGCCGCCGGGGAGCTGTTTTTT.

The chain carries TRBV12-3 or TRBV12-4 and TRBJ1-1, with D unclear. V was pared by 5 bases and J by 0 bases, with 4 bases between. CDR3 size: 12 residues. DNA of the CDR3: TGTGCCAGCAGTCCCTTGAACACTGAAGCTTTCTTT. Translating gives CASSPLNTEAFF.

This clonotype was seen a handful of times. The genes are TRBV18 and TRBJ2-2; no definite D call. The germline CDR1 and CDR2 sequences are KGHSH and LQKENI. V dropped 0 bases and J dropped 3 bases, with 14 bases sitting between them. CDR3 length: 17 residues. The CDR3 nucleotides read TGTGCCAGCTCACCACCTTCCGGCCTTGGGGACACCGGGGAGCTGTTTTTT. This translates into CASSPPSGLGDTGELFF.

This clonotype was observed a few times. The chain has TRBV5-1 and TRBJ1-2, with a tentative D call TRBD1 (5 bases). The CDR3 has 14 residues. Looked up from germline, CDR1 is SGHRS and CDR2 is YFSETQ. V lost 2 bases and J 10 bases, leaving 18 bases between the germline ends. DNA of the CDR3: TGCGCCAGCAGCTTCGGGGGGTTTTGGATGGACTACACCTTC. This gives the protein CASSFGGFWMDYTF.